The clone carrying this TCR beta chain is termed large (0.1 to 1%). Its antigen is not identified. This entry is derived from a study of T cells in localized non-small cell lung cancer. Study-level findings and limits: Greater blood T cell density accompanied longer overall survival. Peak T cell clonality was found in uninvolved adjacent lung, exceeding tumor.

The CDR3 consists of 15 residues. The germline V gene has CDR1 MGHRA and CDR2 YSYEKL. The trim removed 0 bases at V and 7 bases at J, leaving 8 bases unmatched. Data came from immunoSEQ multiplex PCR; TCRdb stores just in-frame clones and leaves some out. Here the sample spans 32,000 or so clones, roughly 90% being singletons. Sequences were derived from peripheral blood, sampled before any cancer treatment. The chain couples TRBV4-1 to TRBJ2-5; TRBD1 matches at 7 bases. This receptor was taken from a man aged 35-69 years with stage I lung adenocarcinoma. The chain's CDR3 is CASSQETGALGTQYF. CDR3 nucleotides: TGCGCCAGCAGCCAAGAAACAGGGGCGTTAGGGACCCAGTACTTC.